One and the same sample provided the 21 T cell receptor beta chains below, sequenced in a study of T cells in Graves' hyperthyroidism and ophthalmopathy. The investigators amplified TCR beta CDR3 regions from RNA transcripts. Primed by the HTBI set, a first-round RT-PCR was run on the TCR CDR3. TCRdb recomputed calls from the multiplex PCR reads with MiXCR, one row per CDR3 protein. The sample lists fewer than 600,000 distinct CDR3 sequences; around 15% were seen once. The sequenced material came from blood. All receptors derive from a woman under 30 with Graves' hyperthyroidism.

In its sample, this clonotype was seen a few times. The gene calls are TRBV9 and TRBJ2-7; 8 bases fit TRBD2. V shed 0 bases and J 3 bases; nucleotides not matched to a gene: 5. Germline V gives CDR1 SGDLS, CDR2 YYNGEE. The CDR3 is 15 amino acids. DNA of the CDR3: TGTGCCAGCAGCGTAGGGCCGGGAGGGGACTACGAGCAGTACTTC. This encodes CASSVGPGGDYEQYF.

As regards this clonotype: At one end, the junction sequence differs from germline, possibly due to a read error. The CDR3 DNA reads as TGTGCCAGCAGCCGCAGGGACAGGGATAGTGAAAGACTGTTTTTT. This translates into CASSRRDRDSERLFF. The chain links TRBV13 to TRBJ1-4, with TRBD1 matching over 9 bases. This CDR3 has 15 amino acids. Germline lookup yields CDR1 PRHDT and CDR2 FYEKMQ (reference sequence).

At least ten counts were recorded for this clonotype. This chain joins TRBV7-8 and TRBJ1-2; 8 nucleotides align to TRBD1. The CDR3 runs to 16 residues. From germline, CDR1 is SGHVS and CDR2 FQNEAQ. V was clipped by 4 bases and J by 4 bases; unmatched bases: 11. CDR3 in amino acids: CASSSATGAVVYGYTF. For the CDR3, the DNA is TGTGCCAGCAGCTCCGCGACAGGGGCCGTGGTCTATGGCTACACCTTC.

Notes on this clonotype: A read error may explain this, as a much larger clone is one base away. The chain couples TRBV13 to TRBJ2-1; 9 bases fit TRBD2. CDR1 and CDR2 (germline): PRHDT, FYEKMQ (reference sequence). The J segment lost 8 bases and the V segment lost 2 bases, leaving 7 bases of the junction unmatched. This CDR3 spans 15 amino acids. The CDR3 reads CASSLYGGRVDEQFF. For the CDR3, the DNA is TGTGCCAGCAGCTTATATGGCGGGAGGGTCGATGAGCAGTTCTTC.

The rearrangement uses TRBV24-1 and TRBJ2-3; 8 nucleotides align to TRBD2. This CDR3 is 15 amino acids long. The J segment lost 0 bases and the V segment lost 9 bases, leaving 7 bases of the junction unmatched. Germline CDR1 KGHDR, CDR2 SFDVKD. CDR3 sequence (DNA): TGTGCCACCCAGACTAGCGAGTCTAGCACAGATACGCAGTATTTT. This encodes CATQTSESSTDTQYF.

There are a few counts of this clonotype. The genes are TRBV5-8 and TRBJ2-1, with 11 bases that match TRBD2. Trimming cost V 4 bases and J 6 bases; bases outside gene matches: 6. From germline, CDR1 is SGHTS and CDR2 YDEGEE. CDR3 size: 15 residues. The CDR3 DNA follows: TGTGCCAGCAGCACCACTAGCGGGAGCGGCAATGAGCAGTTCTTC. This codes for CASSTTSGSGNEQFF.

This clonotype was seen many times. The chain combines TRBV19 with TRBJ2-5, with a tentative D call TRBD1 (5 bases). The CDR3 has 13 amino acids. V shed 7 bases and J shed 4 bases, with 13 bases lying between them. Germline V lookup: CDR1 LNHDA, CDR2 SQIVND (reference sequence). As DNA, the CDR3 is TGTGCCAGTAACCCCCAGGGTCTAGAGACCCAGTACTTC. It encodes CASNPQGLETQYF. Supplemented by reference TRBV19 and TRBJ2-5, the full variable domain reads DGGITQSPKYLFRKEGQNVTLSCEQNLNHDAMYWYRQDPGQGLRLIYYSQIVNDFQKGDIAEGYSVSREKKESFPLTVTSAQKNPTAFYLCASNPQGLETQYFGPGTRLLVL.

As DNA, the CDR3 is TGTGCCACCAGTGGCCCCCGAGGAAGGACCGTAGATACGCAGTATTTT. This translates into CATSGPRGRTVDTQYF. The gene calls are TRBV24-1 and TRBJ2-3; D not certain. This CDR3 contains 16 residues. Germline V CDR1 and CDR2: KGHDR, SFDVKD. The V end lost 5 bases, the J end lost 5 bases, and 19 bases lay between the germline ends.

V is TRBV7-9 and J is TRBJ1-1; perhaps TRBD1 as D (5 bases). The CDR3 has 13 residues. CDR1 is SEHNR and CDR2 is FQNEAQ in the germline V gene (reference sequence). V lost 5 bases to trimming and J lost 3 bases, with 10 bases between them. The CDR3 bases are TGTGCCAGCAGCCTTGGACACGACACTGAAGCTTTCTTT. Translating gives CASSLGHDTEAFF.

This clonotype has a handful of counts. The gene calls are TRBV6-1 and TRBJ1-2, with D possibly being TRBD1 (5 bases). The CDR3 loop spans 14 amino acids. V was trimmed by 3 bases and J by 4 bases, leaving 12 bases between them. The germline V gene encodes CDR1 MNHNS and CDR2 SASEGT. CDR3 in DNA: TGTGCCAGCAGTGATGCAGGGCTCATCTATGGCTACACCTTC. Protein: CASSDAGLIYGYTF.

This clonotype was seen repeatedly, ten times or more. The V and J genes are TRBV18 and TRBJ2-5, with D maybe TRBD1 (6 bases). CDR3 size: 14 residues. Trimming took off 4 bases at V and 4 bases at J, with 13 bases between the two ends. CDR1 and CDR2 from the germline V gene are KGHSH and LQKENI. CDR3 protein: CASSQKPGAETQYF. CDR3 nucleotide sequence: TGTGCCAGCTCACAGAAACCAGGGGCAGAGACCCAGTACTTC.

The chain combines TRBV2 with TRBJ2-3; TRBD2 is a possible D gene (5 bases). The CDR3 has 20 residues. Looked up from germline, CDR1 is SNHLY and CDR2 is FYNNEI. Trimming removed 8 bases at V and 3 bases at J, with 33 bases between. In nucleotides, the CDR3 is TGTGCCAGCCAGCCGGCCGGACTCGGCAATATCATATTTCAAACAGATACGCAGTATTTT. Protein sequence: CASQPAGLGNIIFQTDTQYF.

The chain is built from TRBV6-2 or TRBV6-3 and TRBJ2-3; either TRBD1 or TRBD2 may supply D (6 bases each). V lost 9 bases to trimming and J lost 10 bases, with 17 bases between them. The CDR3 totals 12 residues. The germline V gene has CDR1 MNHEY and CDR2 SVGEGT. The CDR3 sequence is CASSKGGYPQYF. The CDR3 DNA follows: TGTGCCAGTTCAAAAGGGGGGTATCCGCAGTATTTT.

In this sample, this clonotype turned up many times. The genes are TRBV6-1 and TRBJ1-6; D is uncertain. Germline lookup yields CDR1 MNHNS and CDR2 SASEGT. The CDR3 extends over 15 amino acids. Trimming shortened V by 0 bases and J by 10 bases, and 13 bases separated the two germline ends. The CDR3 loop is CASSEAKQRGSPLHF. The CDR3 bases are TGTGCCAGCAGTGAAGCGAAACAGCGAGGGTCACCCCTCCACTTT.

This clonotype was counted at least ten times. The chain combines TRBV12-3 or TRBV12-4 with TRBJ2-1, with D unresolved. V lost 3 bases and J 1 base, leaving 7 bases between the germline ends. The CDR3 consists of 14 residues. CDR3 DNA: TGTGCCAGCAGTTTTTCGTGGTCCTACAATGAGCAGTTCTTC. Its translation: CASSFSWSYNEQFF.

The table lists this clonotype with many counts. The chain uses TRBV12-5 and TRBJ1-3; a possible D gene is TRBD1 (5 bases). CDR1 and CDR2 from the germline V gene are LGHNT and FRNRAP. The CDR3 runs to 14 residues. V was pared by 1 base and J by 4 bases, with 8 bases between. The CDR3 here is CASGLGTPGNTIYF. The CDR3 DNA is TGTGCTAGTGGTTTGGGGACACCGGGAAACACCATATATTTT.

This sequence joins TRBV18 and TRBJ1-2; tentatively, D is TRBD1 (6 bases). CDR3 length: 15 amino acids. Germline-derived CDR1 and CDR2 are KGHSH and LQKENI. Trimming left V 5 bases short and J 8 bases short, with 21 bases between. The chain's CDR3 is CASSTTTGLSQGYTF. The CDR3, as DNA: TGTGCCAGCTCAACGACTACAGGGTTAAGTCAAGGCTACACCTTC.

This clonotype was detected a few times. The chain carries TRBV6-1 and TRBJ1-5; D unclear. The CDR3 consists of 13 residues. Germline V CDR1 and CDR2: MNHNS, SASEGT. With 7 bases removed from V and 5 bases from J, the gap between germline ends came to 12 bases. The CDR3 sequence: CASTQDRYQPQHF. The CDR3, as DNA: TGTGCCAGCACCCAGGACCGATATCAGCCCCAGCATTTT.

This clonotype occurred many times. This rearrangement joins TRBV3-1 to TRBJ2-7; 10 nucleotides agree with TRBD2. Germline CDR1 LGHDT, CDR2 YNNKEL (reference sequence). Trimming removed 2 bases from V and 7 bases from J; junction bases left unmatched: 5. The length of the CDR3 is 14 residues. CDR3: CASSQPEREGEQYF. The CDR3 nucleotides are TGTGCCAGCAGCCAACCCGAGCGGGAGGGTGAGCAGTACTTC.

This clonotype was detected many times. DNA of the CDR3: TGTGCCAGCAGTCCATCAGGGGCCTTTTACACTGAAGCTTTCTTT. It encodes CASSPSGAFYTEAFF. This sequence joins TRBV28 and TRBJ1-1, with a possible D match to TRBD1 (6 bases). This CDR3 region has 15 residues. Trimming shortened V by 5 bases and J by 3 bases, and 16 bases separated the two germline ends. Germline CDR1 is MDHEN and CDR2 is SYDVKM.

The table lists this clonotype with many counts. The chain is built from TRBV7-9 and TRBJ2-7; D is perhaps TRBD1 or TRBD2 (5 bases each). The CDR3 is made up of 14 amino acids. V lost 6 bases, J lost 0 bases, and 12 bases lay in between. CDR1 and CDR2 (germline): SEHNR, FQNEAQ (reference sequence). The CDR3 sequence: CASSWDGTSYEQYF. CDR3 DNA sequence: TGTGCCAGCAGTTGGGACGGGACCTCCTACGAGCAGTACTTC.